These T cell receptor beta chains were read from a single sample in a study of T cells in Graves' hyperthyroidism and ophthalmopathy. TCRdb independently ran MiXCR on the multiplex PCR reads; one entry per CDR3 protein. The sample shows 340,000 or so distinct CDR3 sequences, 16% of them seen only once. The sample was blood. Every receptor here comes from a man under 40 with Graves' hyperthyroidism. Both conserved end residues are trimmed from each CDR3. The size entry is marked missing in some rows and otherwise reads once, few, many or a size class.

len,v_gene,abundance,CDR3aa
12,TRBV5-1,NA,ASSNRGQNTEAF
15,TRBV7-8,many,ASSLRSRLPNTGELF
17,TRBV12-5,NA,ASGLVPGTETQTNYGYT
14,TRBV6-1,few,ATSFARPSNTGELF
11,TRBV29-1,NA,SAVKNSGNTIY
11,TRBV29-1,NA,STRLGSNTEAF
14,TRBV7-8,NA,ASSLEQSDSGNTIY
9,TRBV7-9,NA,ASGHSYEQY
12,TRBV11-2,many,ASSTLVTRYGYT
12,TRBV3-1,many,ASSPNRVIYEQY
13,TRBV2,many,ASREDLSSYNEQF
15,TRBV12-3/TRBV12-4,many,ASNWGSSGSLIDTQY
12,TRBV7-2,many,ASSFQGSGETQY
13,TRBV3-1,many,ASSVDLQRPYEQY
14,TRBV7-8,once,ASSLVPRGRGTDLD
13,TRBV3-1,many,ASRLWSGSYNEQF
12,TRBV6-1,many,ASTGQEGSYEQY
14,TRBV6-5,many,ASSYSALSGRDEQF
16,TRBV5-1,few,ASSLEGLAGANTGELF
15,TRBV28,many,ASFYPDRADPNYGYT
12,TRBV6-1,once,ASSIAGSLMEQF
13,TRBV2,many,ASSDERGNTDTQY